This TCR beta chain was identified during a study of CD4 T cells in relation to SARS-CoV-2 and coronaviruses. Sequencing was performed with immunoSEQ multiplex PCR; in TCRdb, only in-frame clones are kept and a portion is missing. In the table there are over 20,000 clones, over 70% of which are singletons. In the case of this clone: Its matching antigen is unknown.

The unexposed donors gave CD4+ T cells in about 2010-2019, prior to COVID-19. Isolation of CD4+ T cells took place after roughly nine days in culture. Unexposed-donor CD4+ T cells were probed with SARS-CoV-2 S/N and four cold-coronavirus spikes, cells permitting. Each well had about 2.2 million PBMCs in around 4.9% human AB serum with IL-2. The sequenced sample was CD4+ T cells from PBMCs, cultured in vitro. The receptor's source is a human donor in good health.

As DNA, the CDR3 is TGTGCCAGCAGCCCCGAAAGGGGACAAGAAGCTTTCTTT. It codes for CASSPERGQEAFF. The chain joins TRBV2 to TRBJ1-1; D is possibly TRBD1 (6 bases). The CDR3 sequence is 13 residues long. Germline CDR1 SNHLY, CDR2 FYNNEI. Trimming took 6 bases from V and 8 from J, leaving 16 bases between them. The full variable domain, rest sourced from reference TRBV2 and TRBJ1-1, is EPEVTQTPSHQVTQMGQEVILRCVPISNHLYFYWYRQILGQKVEFLVSFYNNEISEKSEIFDDQFSVERPDGSNFTLKIRSTKLEDSAMYFCASSPERGQEAFFGQGTRLTVV.